The rows below give T cell receptor beta chains drawn from one sample of a study of vaccination effects on CD4 cells after COVID-19. These receptors' antigens are unknown. Measured with immunoSEQ multiplex PCR; TCRdb has only the in-frame clones, and not every one. Among tens of thousands of clones listed, around two thirds were seen once. The sample here was CD4+ T cells from PBMCs cultured without peptide, taken after COVID-19 vaccination. The receptor source for this set is a human donor who received a COVID-19 vaccine. CDR3s include the opening cysteine and the closing phenylalanine or tryptophan. Fields, in order: clone size, J gene, V gene, D gene, CDR3 DNA, CDR3 protein. A D gene is named only where the DNA matches it firmly. Some rows mark clone size as missing; the rest say once, few, many or name a class of expanded clone.

clone_size: NA; j_call: TRBJ1-1; v_call: TRBV6-1; d_call: NA; cdr3_nt: TGTGCCAGCAGTGAGTTGAACACTGAAGCTTTCTTT; cdr3_aa: CASSELNTEAFF
clone_size: NA; j_call: TRBJ1-1; v_call: TRBV29-1; d_call: TRBD1; cdr3_nt: TGCAGCGCTTACAGGGGGTCGGCTTTCTTT; cdr3_aa: CSAYRGSAFF
clone_size: NA; j_call: TRBJ1-6; v_call: TRBV5-1; d_call: NA; cdr3_nt: TGCGCCAGCAGCTTGGCCGCAGCCTCCTATAATTCACCCCTCCACTTT; cdr3_aa: CASSLAAASYNSPLHF
clone_size: NA; j_call: TRBJ1-1; v_call: TRBV18; d_call: TRBD1; cdr3_nt: TGTGCCAGCTCGTACAGGGGGCAGGGCACTGAAGCTTTCTTT; cdr3_aa: CASSYRGQGTEAFF
clone_size: NA; j_call: TRBJ1-4; v_call: TRBV24-1; d_call: TRBD1; cdr3_nt: TGTGCCACCAGTGGGGCCGGGACAGGAAACGAAAAACTGTTTTTT; cdr3_aa: CATSGAGTGNEKLFF
clone_size: NA; j_call: TRBJ1-5; v_call: TRBV7-8; d_call: NA; cdr3_nt: TGTGCCAGCAGCTTGCGGGGCAATCAGCCCCAGCATTTT; cdr3_aa: CASSLRGNQPQHF
clone_size: NA; j_call: TRBJ1-5; v_call: TRBV7-2; d_call: NA; cdr3_nt: TGTGCCAGCAGCTTAGTAGGGGACCAGCCCCAGCATTTT; cdr3_aa: CASSLVGDQPQHF
clone_size: NA; j_call: TRBJ1-6; v_call: TRBV27; d_call: NA; cdr3_nt: TGTGCCAGCAGAGCGGCTAGCTCCTATAATTCACCCCTCCACTTT; cdr3_aa: CASRAASSYNSPLHF
clone_size: NA; j_call: TRBJ2-5; v_call: TRBV24-1; d_call: TRBD1; cdr3_nt: TGTGCCACCAGTGATCCCAGGGGGCTCCAAGAGACCCAGTACTTC; cdr3_aa: CATSDPRGLQETQYF
clone_size: NA; j_call: TRBJ1-2; v_call: TRBV18; d_call: NA; cdr3_nt: TGTGCCAGCTCACCACCAGGAATCTATGGCTACACCTTC; cdr3_aa: CASSPPGIYGYTF
clone_size: NA; j_call: TRBJ2-5; v_call: TRBV13; d_call: TRBD2; cdr3_nt: TGTGCCAGCAGCTTATCGGGGGGGGAGACCCAGTACTTC; cdr3_aa: CASSLSGGETQYF
clone_size: NA; j_call: TRBJ2-2; v_call: TRBV27; d_call: NA; cdr3_nt: TGTGCCAGCAGTGGCAGGACGGACACCGGGGAGCTGTTTTTT; cdr3_aa: CASSGRTDTGELFF
clone_size: NA; j_call: TRBJ2-6; v_call: TRBV6-4; d_call: TRBD2; cdr3_nt: TGTGCCAGCAGTCCCGCTCTAGCGGGGGCTGACTCGGGGGCCAACGTCCTGACTTTC; cdr3_aa: CASSPALAGADSGANVLTF
clone_size: few; j_call: TRBJ1-1; v_call: TRBV3-1/TRBV3-2; d_call: NA; cdr3_nt: TGTGCCAGCAGCCAATTCTTAGATAGCAACACTGAAGCTTTCTTT; cdr3_aa: CASSQFLDSNTEAFF
clone_size: NA; j_call: TRBJ2-2; v_call: TRBV19; d_call: NA; cdr3_nt: TGTGCCAGTAGTATGGACAGACCGAACACCGGGGAGCTGTTTTTT; cdr3_aa: CASSMDRPNTGELFF
clone_size: NA; j_call: TRBJ2-2; v_call: TRBV24-1; d_call: NA; cdr3_nt: TGTGCCACCAGTCGAGGGGCACCGAACACCGGGGAGCTGTTTTTT; cdr3_aa: CATSRGAPNTGELFF
clone_size: few; j_call: TRBJ2-2; v_call: TRBV20-1; d_call: NA; cdr3_nt: TGCAGTGCTAGTCAGGGGTATCCGGGCGGGGAGCTGTTTTTT; cdr3_aa: CSASQGYPGGELFF